Shown below are 23 T cell receptor beta chains from a single sample sequenced in a study of immune cell composition in non-small cell lung cancer. Measured with immunoSEQ multiplex PCR; TCRdb has only the in-frame clones, and not every one. The sample yields roughly 1,400 clones, roughly 64% seen once. Normal lung was taken at the farthest possible site, at least 3 cm from tumour. Sample: non-adjacent lung tissue. The receptors derive from a human donor with non-small cell lung cancer.

The chain employs TRBV7-7 and TRBJ2-6; D is unresolved. From germline, CDR1 is SSHAT and CDR2 FNYEAQ (reference sequence). The CDR3 is 15 residues long. Trimming took 5 bases from V and 5 from J, leaving 13 bases between them. As DNA, the CDR3 is TGTGCCAGCAGCACGAGAAAAAGTCGGGCCAACGTCCTGACTTTC. It is translated as CASSTRKSRANVLTF.

The chain employs TRBV28 and TRBJ2-5, with 11 bases that match TRBD2. Germline V gene lookup returns CDR1 MDHEN and CDR2 SYDVKM. This CDR3 region has 16 residues. With 7 bases clipped from V and 7 bases from J, the junction kept 14 bases outside the gene matches. The CDR3 sequence is CASTPPRLAGGGTQYF. Here the CDR3 DNA reads TGTGCCAGCACTCCCCCCCGGCTAGCGGGAGGAGGGACCCAGTACTTC.

V and J are TRBV29-1 and TRBJ2-2, with 8 bases lining up with TRBD2. V gave up 5 bases and J gave up 7 bases; unmatched junction bases: 18. The germline CDR1 and CDR2 sequences are SQVTM and ANQGSEA. The CDR3 runs 17 residues. The CDR3 loop is CSVPGLASGSLGGELFF. The CDR3, as DNA: TGCAGCGTTCCAGGGCTAGCCAGCGGGAGTTTGGGCGGGGAGCTGTTTTTT.

The V gene is TRBV2, the J gene TRBJ1-2, with D possibly TRBD1 on 6 matching bases. There are 13 residues in the CDR3. Trimming took off 6 bases at V and 3 bases at J, with 11 bases between the two ends. Germline CDR1 SNHLY, CDR2 FYNNEI. The CDR3 DNA reads TGTGCCAGCAGCCCTAGGACAGACTATGGCTACACCTTC. As protein: CASSPRTDYGYTF.

V is TRBV2 and J is TRBJ2-1; 7 bases map to TRBD1. CDR3 size: 16 residues. Germline CDR1 reads SNHLY; CDR2 reads FYNNEI. Unmatched junction bases numbered 5, after V lost 3 bases and J lost 0 bases. CDR3 sequence reads: CASSDTGQDSYNEQFF. The CDR3 DNA reads TGTGCCAGCAGTGATACTGGACAGGACTCCTACAATGAGCAGTTCTTC.

This clone is large. The rearrangement links TRBV28 to TRBJ1-5; D gene unclear. The V end was cut by 3 bases, the J end by 7 bases, with 19 bases between. The CDR3 loop spans 16 amino acids. Germline V CDR1 and CDR2: MDHEN, SYDVKM. The CDR3 region is CASSFGVKGGGQPQHF. CDR3 DNA sequence: TGTGCCAGCAGTTTTGGAGTGAAAGGAGGAGGGCAGCCCCAGCATTTT.

The chain combines TRBV4-2 with TRBJ2-1, with a possible D match to TRBD2 (5 bases). This CDR3 has 15 amino acids. Germline CDR1 LGHNA, CDR2 YNFKEQ. V dropped 5 bases and J dropped 0 bases, with 11 bases sitting between them. The CDR3, as DNA: TGTGCCAGCAGCTTAGGTGGAGGCTCCTACAATGAGCAGTTCTTC. Its translation is CASSLGGGSYNEQFF.

This clone has only a few counts. J is TRBJ2-1 and V is TRBV28; unclear D gene. The CDR3 covers 12 residues. The V and J ends lost 6 bases and 5 bases respectively, with 8 bases between them. Germline assignment: CDR1 MDHEN and CDR2 SYDVKM. CDR3 region: CASSPINNEQFF. In nucleotides, the CDR3 is TGTGCCAGCAGCCCTATTAACAATGAGCAGTTCTTC.

The rearrangement uses TRBV6-1 and TRBJ2-7, with D maybe TRBD1 (6 bases). Between the trimmed V and J ends, which lost 7 bases and 0 bases, there was a span of 13 bases. CDR3 length: 14 residues. From germline, CDR1 is MNHNS and CDR2 SASEGT. CDR3 nucleotide sequence: TGTGCCAGCACCAGGGACACCTTCTCCTACGAGCAGTACTTC. It yields the protein CASTRDTFSYEQYF.

This clone was seen more than once but under ten times. The J gene is TRBJ2-5, the V gene TRBV5-4; 7 nucleotides agree with TRBD2. Germline loops: CDR1 SGHNT, CDR2 YYREEE (reference sequence). The junction had 4 bases not matched to a gene; V was cut back by 0 bases and J by 2 bases. The CDR3 spans 15 residues. The DNA for the CDR3 is TGTGCCAGCAGCTTGGCGTCTAGCGGACAAGAGACCCAGTACTTC. Its translation is CASSLASSGQETQYF.

This chain connects TRBV28 to TRBJ1-1, with 7 bases matching TRBD1. The germline CDR1 and CDR2 sequences are MDHEN and SYDVKM. This CDR3 has 18 amino acids. J lost 0 bases, V lost 3 bases, and 13 bases had no gene match. The CDR3 loop is CASSLNPGTARMNTEAFF. The CDR3 DNA reads TGTGCCAGCAGTTTGAACCCCGGGACAGCTAGGATGAACACTGAAGCTTTCTTT.

This chain joins TRBV28 and TRBJ1-5; 7 bases are shared with TRBD1. The length of the CDR3 is 15 residues. V shed 6 bases, J shed 5 bases, and the junction held 10 bases outside the gene matches. Germline V gene sequence: CDR1 MDHEN, CDR2 SYDVKM. In DNA form, the CDR3 reads TGTGCCAGCAGCTCGGGACAGACCCAAGATCAGCCCCAGCATTTT. Protein: CASSSGQTQDQPQHF.

This clone was seen a few times. The chain couples TRBV7-9 to TRBJ2-2; 7 bases are a match to TRBD1. The CDR3 is made up of 14 amino acids. Germline V gene sequence: CDR1 SEHNR, CDR2 FQNEAQ (reference sequence). V trimming: 5 bases; J trimming: 5 bases; junction bases outside the gene matches: 5. The CDR3 is CASSPRQGTGELFF. In DNA form, the CDR3 reads TGTGCCAGCAGCCCGAGACAGGGAACCGGGGAGCTGTTTTTT.

The V gene is TRBV7-2, the J gene TRBJ2-3, with a weak D call TRBD1 (5 bases). Trimming stripped 2 bases from V and 2 bases from J, with 8 bases between. The length of the CDR3 is 14 residues. Germline V gene sequence: CDR1 SGHTA, CDR2 FQGNSA. The chain's CDR3 is CASSLTRDTDTQYF. The CDR3 nucleotides read TGTGCCAGCAGCTTAACCAGGGACACAGATACGCAGTATTTT.

This rearrangement joins TRBV7-2 to TRBJ2-1; D remains ambiguous. With 1 base removed from V and 7 bases from J, the gap between germline ends came to 11 bases. CDR3 size: 14 residues. CDR1 SGHTA and CDR2 FQGNSA come from the germline V gene. CDR3 DNA: TGTGCCAGCAGCTTAGATGGTCTTCGGAATGAGCAGTTCTTC. This encodes CASSLDGLRNEQFF.

This sequence joins TRBV7-9 and TRBJ2-5; D remains unclear. V lost 2 bases to trimming and J lost 1 base, with 8 bases between them. Germline V lookup: CDR1 SEHNR, CDR2 FQNEAQ (reference sequence). The CDR3 sequence is 14 residues long. CDR3 protein: CASSLKQTQETQYF. CDR3 in DNA: TGTGCCAGCAGCTTAAAACAGACCCAAGAGACCCAGTACTTC. The whole variable domain, remainder taken from reference TRBV7-9 and TRBJ2-5, is DTGVSQNPRHKITKRGQNVTFRCDPISEHNRLYWYRQTLGQGPEFLTYFQNEAQLEKSRLLSDRFSAERPKGSFSTLEIQRTEQGDSAMYLCASSLKQTQETQYFGPGTRLLVL.

The V call is TRBV5-1, the J call TRBJ2-2, with TRBD1 as a possible D gene (5 bases). This CDR3 is 17 amino acids long. Germline CDR1 is SGHRS and CDR2 is YFSETQ. V lost 4 bases and J lost 3, with 19 bases in between. The CDR3 sequence: CASSAPVGAQDTGELFF. The CDR3 nucleotides read TGCGCCAGCAGCGCCCCCGTAGGGGCTCAGGACACCGGGGAGCTGTTTTTT.

The chain joins TRBV2 to TRBJ2-5; no reliable D call. The CDR3 is made up of 12 amino acids. Per the germline V gene, CDR1 is SNHLY and CDR2 is FYNNEI. Trimming took 7 bases from V and 5 from J, leaving 11 bases between them. The CDR3 DNA follows: TGTGCCAGCACCCCGTCACGGGAGACCCAGTACTTC. Translation: CASTPSRETQYF.

The rearrangement joins TRBV7-9 to TRBJ1-1; weak D call: TRBD1 (6 bases). With 2 bases removed from V and 1 base from J, the gap between germline ends came to 20 bases. This CDR3 region has 18 residues. Germline-derived CDR1 and CDR2 are SEHNR and FQNEAQ (reference sequence). CDR3: CASSLLEGGGRRNTEAFF. In DNA, the CDR3 is TGTGCCAGCAGCTTATTGGAGGGGGGAGGGAGACGGAACACTGAAGCTTTCTTT.

The chain combines TRBV2 with TRBJ2-2; 9 bases match TRBD1. The CDR3 loop spans 13 amino acids. Germline values: CDR1 SNHLY, CDR2 FYNNEI. V gave up 8 bases and J gave up 7 bases; unmatched junction bases: 5. The CDR3 DNA reads as TGTGCCAGCTGGGACAGGGTGGTCGGGGAGCTGTTTTTT. It specifies CASWDRVVGELFF.

The V call is TRBV7-9, the J call TRBJ2-1; possible D gene TRBD2, 5 bases. The CDR3 loop spans 15 amino acids. Germline loops: CDR1 SEHNR, CDR2 FQNEAQ (reference sequence). Trimming cost V 11 bases and J 5 bases, with 22 bases left between them. CDR3 amino acids: CAPLAGPRMDNEQFF. CDR3 sequence (DNA): TGTGCCCCCCTTGCGGGTCCGCGGATGGACAATGAGCAGTTCTTC. Looking up the rest from reference TRBV7-9 and TRBJ2-1 gives the full variable domain: DTGVSQNPRHKITKRGQNVTFRCDPISEHNRLYWYRQTLGQGPEFLTYFQNEAQLEKSRLLSDRFSAERPKGSFSTLEIQRTEQGDSAMYLCAPLAGPRMDNEQFFGPGTRLTVL.

The V and J genes are TRBV7-6 and TRBJ2-7; weak D call: TRBD2 (5 bases). Germline V gene data show CDR1 as SGHVS and CDR2 as FNYEAQ. This CDR3 contains 12 residues. Trimming pared 2 bases from V and 5 bases from J, leaving 7 bases between. CDR3 DNA sequence: TGTGCCAGCAGCTTACTCGGGAACGAGCAGTACTTC. This codes for CASSLLGNEQYF. Full variable domain (rest looked up from reference TRBV7-6 and TRBJ2-7): GAGVSQSPRYKVTKRGQDVALRCDPISGHVSLYWYRQALGQGPEFLTYFNYEAQQDKSGLPNDRFSAERPEGSISTLTIQRTEQRDSAMYRCASSLLGNEQYFGPGTRLTVT.

DNA for the CDR3: TGTGCCAGCAGTTACGACCCCGGAGGCACTGAAGCTTTCTTT. This sequence encodes CASSYDPGGTEAFF. The chain links TRBV6-5 to TRBJ1-1, with no clear D. CDR3 size: 14 residues. Germline CDR1 MNHEY, CDR2 SVGAGI. Trimming cost V 2 bases and J 4 bases, with 11 bases left between them.